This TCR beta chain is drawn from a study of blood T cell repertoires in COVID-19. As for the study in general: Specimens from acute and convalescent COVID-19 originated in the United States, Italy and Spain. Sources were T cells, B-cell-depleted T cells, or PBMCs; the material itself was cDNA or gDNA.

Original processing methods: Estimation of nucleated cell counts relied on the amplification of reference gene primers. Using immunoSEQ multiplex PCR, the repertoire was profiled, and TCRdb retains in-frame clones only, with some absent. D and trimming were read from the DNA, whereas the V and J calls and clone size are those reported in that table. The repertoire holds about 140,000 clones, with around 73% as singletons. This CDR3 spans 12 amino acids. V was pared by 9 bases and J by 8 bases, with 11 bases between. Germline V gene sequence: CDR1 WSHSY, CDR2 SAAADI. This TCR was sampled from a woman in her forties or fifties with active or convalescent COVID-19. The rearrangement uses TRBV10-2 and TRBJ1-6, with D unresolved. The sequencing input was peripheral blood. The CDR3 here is CASAEEDSPLHF. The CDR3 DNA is TGCGCCAGTGCCGAGGAGGATTCACCCCTCCACTTT.